These T cell receptor beta chains were read from a single sample in a study of shared clonotypes between healthy human individuals. The assay was immunoSEQ multiplex PCR, and TCRdb's table has in-frame clones only and misses some. The sample consists of more than 1.2 million clones, about 98.5% of them appearing once. The material sequenced was naive CD4+ T cells sorted from blood. Receptor source: a man aged 30 to 45 in good health. Each CDR3 is given with its conserved first and last residue. Fields, in order: CDR3 length, clone size, J gene, D gene, V gene, CDR3 DNA, CDR3 protein. The D gene is left open where the match is weak. For some rows the clone size is stated as once, few or many, or as a class when expanded; others skip it.

13 once TRBJ1-1 TRBD1 TRBV29-1 TGCAGCGTTACCAGGGGGCAAAACACTGAAGCTTTCTTT CSVTRGQNTEAFF
14 NA TRBJ1-1 NA TRBV11-2 TGTGCCAGCAGCTTCCCCAGCAGGGGCGCTGAAGCTTTCTTT CASSFPSRGAEAFF
15 NA TRBJ1-1 NA TRBV28 TGTGCCAGCAGTTTACGCCCCGGGAGAAACACTGAAGCTTTCTTT CASSLRPGRNTEAFF
19 NA TRBJ2-7 NA TRBV7-9 TGTGCCAGCAGCCGGTTGGGGGGCGGCAGAACTGGAGCTTCGTACGAGCAGTACTTC CASSRLGGGRTGASYEQYF
11 NA TRBJ2-7 NA TRBV7-9 TGTGCCAGCAGCTTGTCCTACGAGCAGTACTTC CASSLSYEQYF
15 NA TRBJ2-7 NA TRBV9 TGTGCCAGCAGCGTAGCACCCACAGCCTCCTACGAGCAGTACTTC CASSVAPTASYEQYF
12 NA TRBJ1-4 NA TRBV30 TGTGCCTGGAGAGGCGGTAGCGAAAAACTGTTTTTT CAWRGGSEKLFF
16 NA TRBJ1-2 NA TRBV4-2 TGTGCCAGCAGCCAAATTGGTACAGGGCGATCGGCTGGCTACACCTTC CASSQIGTGRSAGYTF
17 NA TRBJ2-7 TRBD2 TRBV30 TGTGCCTGGAGAATAGCGGGAGTCCCTGCCGTCGGACTCGAGCAGTACTTC CAWRIAGVPAVGLEQYF
14 NA TRBJ1-2 NA TRBV5-1 TGCGCCAGCAGCTTGGCGGAAGGGAACTATGGCTACACCTTC CASSLAEGNYGYTF
16 NA TRBJ2-3 NA TRBV28 TGTGCCAGCAGTTTGGCCCTCGGAGATAACACAGATACGCAGTATTTT CASSLALGDNTDTQYF
15 NA TRBJ2-1 NA TRBV28 TGTGCCAGCAGTTTAACAGGTTCTCCCATCAATGAGCAGTTCTTC CASSLTGSPINEQFF
13 NA TRBJ1-1 NA TRBV7-8 TGTGCCAGCAGCTTACAGGGAAGAACTGAAGCTTTCTTT CASSLQGRTEAFF
17 NA TRBJ2-3 TRBD2 TRBV27 TGTGCCAGCAGTTCTCGACTAGCGAGAGGTTTAACAGATACGCAGTATTTT CASSSRLARGLTDTQYF
14 NA TRBJ2-3 NA TRBV2 TGTGCCACCGACTACCCAGGGCTCACAGATACGCAGTATTTT CATDYPGLTDTQYF
16 NA TRBJ2-1 TRBD2 TRBV10-3 TGTGCCATCGAAGCGGCTAGCGGGAGTCGGCACAATGAGCAGTTCTTC CAIEAASGSRHNEQFF
14 NA TRBJ2-7 NA TRBV6-5 TGTGCCAGCAGTGATAGGTCAGTCTCCTACGAGCAGTACTTC CASSDRSVSYEQYF
17 NA TRBJ2-2 NA TRBV9 TGTGCCAGCAGCACTATCCCGGGACGCCTAGTCCCGGGGGAGCTGTTTTTT CASSTIPGRLVPGELFF
15 NA TRBJ1-4 NA TRBV5-6 TGTGCCAGCAGCTTGAGGGGGGCGACTAATGAAAAACTGTTTTTT CASSLRGATNEKLFF
13 once TRBJ1-5 NA TRBV15 TGTGCCACCAGCTCCCCGGGAGGTCAGCCCCAGCATTTT CATSSPGGQPQHF
13 once TRBJ2-2 NA TRBV4-3 TGCGCCAGCAGCCACATAGGCACCGGGGAGCTGTTTTTT CASSHIGTGELFF
14 once TRBJ1-4 TRBD1 TRBV28 TGTGCCAGCAGGATGGACAGGACAAATGAAAAACTGTTTTTT CASRMDRTNEKLFF
13 NA TRBJ1-1 NA TRBV29-1 TGCAGCGTTGAAGATGGGAGGAACACTGAAGCTTTCTTT CSVEDGRNTEAFF
16 NA TRBJ2-7 TRBD2 TRBV7-2 TGTGCCAGCAGCTTAAAAACTAGCGGGTCCTCCTACGAGCAGTACTTC CASSLKTSGSSYEQYF
12 NA TRBJ2-7 NA TRBV19 TGTGCCACCACCGCTAGCAACTACGAGCAGTACTTC CATTASNYEQYF
16 NA TRBJ2-7 NA TRBV6-6 TGTGCCAGCAGTTACAAGACAGGCTTCAGCTCCTACGAGCAGTACTTC CASSYKTGFSSYEQYF
17 NA TRBJ2-1 TRBD2 TRBV27 TGTGCCAGCAGTTTCGACCTACTAGCGGGAGTTGCAAATGAGCAGTTCTTC CASSFDLLAGVANEQFF
13 NA TRBJ1-2 NA TRBV28 TGTGCCAGCAGTTTGGACGGAAGTTATGGCTACACCTTC CASSLDGSYGYTF
14 NA TRBJ2-7 TRBD1 TRBV7-6 TGTGCCAGCGGACGTGGACAGGGCACCTACGAGCAGTACTTC CASGRGQGTYEQYF
16 NA TRBJ2-7 NA TRBV5-1 TGCGCCAGCAGCTTGGGCCTCTCGACGAGACCCTACGAGCAGTACTTC CASSLGLSTRPYEQYF
14 NA TRBJ1-4 TRBD1 TRBV28 TGTGCCAGCAGTACCACAGGGGGAGGCGAAAAACTGTTTTTT CASSTTGGGEKLFF
14 NA TRBJ2-3 NA TRBV10-3 TGTGCCATCAGTGAGTCTGGACGCCCAGATACGCAGTATTTT CAISESGRPDTQYF
22 NA TRBJ2-2 TRBD2 TRBV27 TGTGCCAGCAGTCCTCCGGGACCTTTAGCAACTAGCGGGAGTTTGAACACCGGGGAGCTGTTTTTT CASSPPGPLATSGSLNTGELFF
14 NA TRBJ1-4 NA TRBV7-2 TGTGCCAGCAGCCGTACAACTGGTTACGAAAAACTGTTTTTT CASSRTTGYEKLFF
13 NA TRBJ2-1 TRBD1 TRBV7-9 TGTGCCAGCATCGACAGGGGGTATAATGAGCAGTTCTTC CASIDRGYNEQFF
16 NA TRBJ2-7 TRBD1 TRBV9 TGTGCCAGCAGCGTAGGCCGAGGGGGCGTTACCTACGAGCAGTACTTC CASSVGRGGVTYEQYF
15 NA TRBJ2-1 NA TRBV28 TGTGCCAGCAGCCAGACTCCCCTAGGTCGGCATGAGCAGTTCTTC CASSQTPLGRHEQFF
16 NA TRBJ2-3 TRBD2 TRBV7-9 TGTGCCAGCAGCCCCCGACTAGCGGCCAGCACAGATACGCAGTATTTT CASSPRLAASTDTQYF
13 NA TRBJ2-1 NA TRBV6-1 TGTGCCAGTATTTGGGACATATACAATGAGCAGTTCTTC CASIWDIYNEQFF
15 NA TRBJ2-7 NA TRBV7-2 TGTGCCAGCAGCTTAGGGACAGCTTTATCCTACGAGCAGTACTTC CASSLGTALSYEQYF
14 NA TRBJ1-2 NA TRBV10-3 TGTGCCATCAGTGAGGGGGGCTCAGGGTTGCGCTACACCTTC CAISEGGSGLRYTF
15 NA TRBJ2-5 TRBD1 TRBV2 TGTGCCAGCAGGATGACAGGGAGTTACCAAGAGACCCAGTACTTC CASRMTGSYQETQYF
13 NA TRBJ2-5 NA TRBV28 TGTGCCTCACTCGGGGGTCTAGGGGAGACCCAGTACTTC CASLGGLGETQYF
16 NA TRBJ2-7 TRBD1 TRBV6-1 TGTGCCAGCAGTGTAAGACAGGGGGCATTTTGGGGCGAGCAGTACTTC CASSVRQGAFWGEQYF
15 NA TRBJ1-1 NA TRBV7-9 TGTGCCAGCAGCTTACTCCCAGCCGGGAACACTGAAGCTTTCTTT CASSLLPAGNTEAFF
18 NA TRBJ2-1 TRBD2 TRBV7-6 TGTGCCAGCAGCTTAGCTCACCCAGGGACTAGCGGGAGTTATGAGCAGTTCTTC CASSLAHPGTSGSYEQFF
16 NA TRBJ2-1 NA TRBV2 TGTGCCAGCAGTAAAGGAACGGGACTCGGATACAATGAGCAGTTCTTC CASSKGTGLGYNEQFF
14 NA TRBJ2-2 NA TRBV28 TGTGCCAGCAGTCCCCCGGGGGTCGCCGGGGAGCTGTTTTTT CASSPPGVAGELFF
15 once TRBJ1-5 NA TRBV28 TGTGCCAGCAGTTTTCTCCTCGATAGCAATCAGCCCCAGCATTTT CASSFLLDSNQPQHF
13 once TRBJ2-7 TRBD1 TRBV2 TGTGCCAGCAACCAATTCAGGGGGAACGAGCAGTACTTC CASNQFRGNEQYF
16 NA TRBJ2-1 NA TRBV5-4 TGTGCCAGCAGTCGGCCGCCCTCTGGGGCATACAATGAGCAGTTCTTC CASSRPPSGAYNEQFF
13 NA TRBJ2-1 NA TRBV7-9 TGTGCCAGCAGCTTCCTGGGATACAATGAGCAGTTCTTC CASSFLGYNEQFF
16 NA TRBJ2-7 TRBD2 TRBV27 TGTGCCAGCAGTCCTGGGTGGACTAGCGGGCGCTACGAGCAGTACTTC CASSPGWTSGRYEQYF
15 NA TRBJ2-3 TRBD1 TRBV9 TGTGCCAGCAGCCCTAGGCCAGGGGGCCCAGATACGCAGTATTTT CASSPRPGGPDTQYF
13 NA TRBJ1-5 NA TRBV5-4 TGTGCCAGCAGCTTGGACAGGGAGGGGCCCCAGCATTTT CASSLDREGPQHF
14 NA TRBJ2-7 NA TRBV5-5 TGTGCCAGCAGCCTCATTCCTAGCTCCTACGAGCAGTACTTC CASSLIPSSYEQYF
18 NA TRBJ1-1 NA TRBV7-2 TGTGCCAGCAGCTTAGTGGTTTTTGCTCAGGGGCAAGGGACTGAAGCTTTCTTT CASSLVVFAQGQGTEAFF
16 NA TRBJ2-3 TRBD2 TRBV5-8 TGTGCCAGCAGAAAAAAATGGGGGGGTGGTACAGATACGCAGTATTTT CASRKKWGGGTDTQYF